The clone carrying this T cell receptor (beta chain) came up once. The source of the sample is a study of blood T cell repertoires in COVID-19. Study-level background: From the United States, Italy and Spain came samples of acute and convalescent COVID-19.

The study recruited people aged 18 to 89 years across around 24 US areas. Participant-reported clinical history was the basis for cohort assignment. The junction had 10 bases not matched to a gene; V was cut back by 11 bases and J by 2 bases. This CDR3 region has 14 residues. Germline assignment: CDR1 SNHLY and CDR2 FYNNEI. Sequencing was performed with immunoSEQ multiplex PCR; in TCRdb, only in-frame clones are kept and a portion is missing. The top ten hold 3.5% to 4.5% of the sample, which has around 320,000 clones, around 91% seen once. Input material: PBMCs or T cells enriched from blood (not recorded which). This receptor was taken from a young woman with acute COVID-19. V is TRBV2 and J is TRBJ2-7; 9 bases match TRBD1. The CDR3 reads CAGQDRGRAYEQYF. CDR3 sequence (DNA): TGTGCCGGGCAGGACAGGGGAAGAGCCTACGAGCAGTACTTC.